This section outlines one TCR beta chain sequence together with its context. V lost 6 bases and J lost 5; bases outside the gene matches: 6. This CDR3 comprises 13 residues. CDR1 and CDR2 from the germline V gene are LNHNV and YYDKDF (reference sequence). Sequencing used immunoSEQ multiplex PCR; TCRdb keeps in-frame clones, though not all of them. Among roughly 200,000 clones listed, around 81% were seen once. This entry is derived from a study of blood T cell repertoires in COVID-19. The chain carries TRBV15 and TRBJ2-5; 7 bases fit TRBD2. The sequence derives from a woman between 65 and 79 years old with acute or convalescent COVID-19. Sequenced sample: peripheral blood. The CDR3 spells CATREREQETQYF. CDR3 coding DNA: TGTGCCACCAGAGAGCGGGAACAGGAGACCCAGTACTTC.